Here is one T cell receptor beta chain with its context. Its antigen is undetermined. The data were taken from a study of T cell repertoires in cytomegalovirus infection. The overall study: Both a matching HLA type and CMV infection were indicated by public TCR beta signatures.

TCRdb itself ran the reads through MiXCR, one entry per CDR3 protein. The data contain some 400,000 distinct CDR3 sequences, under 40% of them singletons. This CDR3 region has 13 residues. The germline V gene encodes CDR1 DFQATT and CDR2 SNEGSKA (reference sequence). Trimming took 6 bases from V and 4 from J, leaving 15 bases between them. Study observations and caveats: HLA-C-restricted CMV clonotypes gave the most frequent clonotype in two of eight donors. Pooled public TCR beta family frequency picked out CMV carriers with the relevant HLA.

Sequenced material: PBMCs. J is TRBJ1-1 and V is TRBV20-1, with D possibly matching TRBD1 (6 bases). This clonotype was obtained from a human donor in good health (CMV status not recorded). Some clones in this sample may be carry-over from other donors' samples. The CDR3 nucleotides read TGCAGTGCCCTGACAGGCGGGGGCACTGAAGCTTTCTTT. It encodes CSALTGGGTEAFF.